Listed below are T cell receptor beta chains from one sample, sequenced in a study of T cells in Graves' hyperthyroidism and ophthalmopathy. MiXCR was run by TCRdb on the multiplex PCR reads, yielding one entry per CDR3 protein. The repertoire holds 550,000 to 600,000 distinct CDR3 sequences, over 15% seen once, with under 20% in the top ten. Material: blood. The receptors come from a woman younger than 35 with Graves' hyperthyroidism. The CDR3 runs from the conserved cysteine through the conserved F or W. A D gene is named only where the DNA matches it firmly. For some rows the clone size is stated as once, few or many, or as a class when expanded; others skip it.

TRBV20-1,.,TRBJ1-5,14,.,TGCAGTGCTAGAGGGTCTCCTAGCAATCAGCCCCAGCATTTT,CSARGSPSNQPQHF
TRBV7-2,.,TRBJ2-3,13,.,TGTGCAGACAGCCATATTAATGAAGATACGCAGTATTTT,CADSHINEDTQYF
TRBV5-5,TRBD1,TRBJ1-2,16,.,TGTGCCAGCAGCTTACGATCGACAGGGCTCAACTATGGCTACACCTTC,CASSLRSTGLNYGYTF
TRBV5-1,TRBD2,TRBJ2-7,16,many,TGCGCCAGCAGCTTGCTAGCGGGAGCTTCCTCCTACGAGCAGTACTTC,CASSLLAGASSYEQYF
TRBV6-1,.,TRBJ2-1,18,many,TGTGCCAGCAGTGAAAGAGGCCACGGAGCCCACAGCTACAATGAGCAGTTCTTC,CASSERGHGAHSYNEQFF
TRBV11-2,.,TRBJ2-3,14,many,TGTGCCAGCAGCTTGGGGCTACCGGGAGATACGCAGTATTTT,CASSLGLPGDTQYF
TRBV20-1,TRBD2,TRBJ2-1,16,.,TGCAGTGCTAGACCCCCCGGCGGGGGGCCCGTGAGTGAGCAGTTCTTC,CSARPPGGGPVSEQFF
TRBV10-3,.,TRBJ2-2,14,few,TGTGCCATCAGTGAGTCGAAACGGATCGGGGAGCTGTTTTTT,CAISESKRIGELFF
TRBV5-5,.,TRBJ2-5,17,.,TGTGCCAGCAGCTTGAGATGGGCGGGGCCGTACCAAGAGACCCAGTACTTC,CASSLRWAGPYQETQYF
TRBV29-1,.,TRBJ1-1,13,few,TGCAGCGTTGAAGATTTGGTGAACACTGAAGCTTTCTTT,CSVEDLVNTEAFF
TRBV6-1,TRBD2,TRBJ2-7,18,many,TGTGCCAGCAGTTCTGGGAGCGGGAGGAAGGTTTACTCCTACGAGCAGTACTTC,CASSSGSGRKVYSYEQYF
TRBV7-2,.,TRBJ1-2,15,.,TGTGCCAGCAGCCCAAGACAGTCCTATAACTATGGCTACACCTTC,CASSPRQSYNYGYTF
TRBV11-3,.,TRBJ1-4,12,few,TGTGCCAGCAGCTTAAGGGCGGAAAAACTGTTTTTT,CASSLRAEKLFF
TRBV24-1,TRBD1,TRBJ2-2,19,.,TGTGCCACCAGTGTGAATTGGGGATCCGGGACAGGGAACACCGGGGAGCTGTTTTTT,CATSVNWGSGTGNTGELFF
TRBV7-6,TRBD1,TRBJ1-1,19,many,TGTGCCAGCAGCTTCGGGACAGGGGGCTGGAATCCGGTGAACACTGAAGCTTTCTTT,CASSFGTGGWNPVNTEAFF
TRBV28,.,TRBJ2-1,14,.,TGTGCCAGCAGGGGGAGCGCATCCTACAATGAGCAGTTCTTC,CASRGSASYNEQFF
TRBV10-3,.,TRBJ2-5,12,few,TGTGCCATCAGTACAGGGATGGAGACCCAGTACTTC,CAISTGMETQYF
TRBV20-1,.,TRBJ2-5,13,.,TGCAGTGCTCCCCTGCGAGGGACGGAGTCCCAGTACTTC,CSAPLRGTESQYF
TRBV9,.,TRBJ2-1,15,.,TGTGCCAGCAGCGTAGGAGCGGTCAAGCTCGGGGAGCAGTTCTTC,CASSVGAVKLGEQFF
TRBV30,.,TRBJ1-2,12,.,TGTGCGGTCGAATTTACGGGGGACGGCTACACCTTC,CAVEFTGDGYTF
TRBV10-1,TRBD2,TRBJ2-3,14,few,TGCGCCAGCAGCAATCGCCTAGCGGGGGCCTCGCAGTATTTT,CASSNRLAGASQYF
TRBV12-3/TRBV12-4,.,TRBJ2-2,19,few,TGTGCCAGCAGTTTGGCCTTTAGGGGTGGTTGGCGAGGCACCGGGGAGCTGTTTTTT,CASSLAFRGGWRGTGELFF
TRBV12-3/TRBV12-4,TRBD1,TRBJ1-2,13,many,TGTGCCAGCAGTCTCCGACAGGGCGTTGGCTACACCTTC,CASSLRQGVGYTF
TRBV7-2,.,TRBJ2-5,15,few,TGTGCCAGCGCCTTCAATCTTGGAGTCCAAGAGACCCAGTACTTC,CASAFNLGVQETQYF
TRBV28,.,TRBJ1-1,17,many,TGTGCCAGCAGTCTTGTGGGAGGCGGAGGGTTGAACACTGAAGCTTTCTTT,CASSLVGGGGLNTEAFF
TRBV5-1,.,TRBJ1-1,18,few,TGCGCCAGCAGCTTGGCCAAGGGCAGGGTACAGATGAACACTGAAGCTTTCTTT,CASSLAKGRVQMNTEAFF
TRBV6-4,TRBD2,TRBJ2-3,14,many,TGTGCCAGCAGTGACGCGGGAGGGACAGATACGCAGTATTTT,CASSDAGGTDTQYF
TRBV19,.,TRBJ2-1,11,.,TGTGCCAGTAGTACGAGCAATGAGCAGTTCTTC,CASSTSNEQFF
TRBV7-3,.,TRBJ1-6,13,many,TGTGCCAGCAGCTTAACGTTTGGGTCACCCCTCCACTTT,CASSLTFGSPLHF
TRBV28,.,TRBJ1-1,16,once,TGTGCCAGCATTCCCCTGGGCGAGGGCACGGCTCCTGAAGCTTTCTTT,CASIPLGEGTAPEAFF
TRBV10-3,.,TRBJ2-1,15,few,TGTGCCATCAGTGAGATTGGGGACTCCTACAATGAGCAGTTCTTC,CAISEIGDSYNEQFF
TRBV27,TRBD1,TRBJ1-2,13,few,TGTGCCAGCAGTCCGCAGGGGGTCTATGGCTACACCTTC,CASSPQGVYGYTF
TRBV19,TRBD2,TRBJ2-3,16,many,TGTGCCAGTAGTATTGAGTGGCGGGGGAGCACAGATACGCAGTATTTT,CASSIEWRGSTDTQYF
TRBV20-1,.,TRBJ1-2,13,many,TGCAGTGCTAGACCCGGTTTATCCTATGGCTACACCTTC,CSARPGLSYGYTF
TRBV3-1,TRBD2,TRBJ2-7,17,few,TGTGCCAGCAGCCTCTCCGGGGGGGCGAGAGGTTCCAACGAGCAGTACTTC,CASSLSGGARGSNEQYF
TRBV6-1,.,TRBJ2-1,13,many,TGCGCCAGCAGCCGGGACTCCTACAATGAGCAGTTCTTC,CASSRDSYNEQFF
TRBV4-3,TRBD2,TRBJ2-1,17,.,TGCGCCAGCAGCCAAGAAGTCGGGGGGGCAACCTACAATGAGCAGTTCTTC,CASSQEVGGATYNEQFF
TRBV7-9,TRBD1,TRBJ2-7,15,.,TGTGCCAGCAGCTTAGGACAGGGAAGATTATACGAGCAGTACTTC,CASSLGQGRLYEQYF
TRBV6-2/TRBV6-3,.,TRBJ2-3,14,many,TGTGCCAGCATCGGGGCAGGGGCCACGTATACGCAGTATTTT,CASIGAGATYTQYF
TRBV28,.,TRBJ2-5,14,many,TGTGCCAGCACCATCGAGGGGGGGAAAGAGACCCAGTACTTC,CASTIEGGKETQYF
TRBV9,.,TRBJ2-1,15,few,TGTGCCAGCAGCGTAGACGGAGCCTCCTACAATGAGCAGTTCTTC,CASSVDGASYNEQFF
TRBV20-1,.,TRBJ2-3,18,many,TGCAGTGCCAGTGATAGGTCTATATCAAGGCCCTTCACAGATACGCAGTATTTT,CSASDRSISRPFTDTQYF
TRBV10-3,.,TRBJ1-3,15,.,TGTGCCATCAGTGAGGAACGGAACTCTGGAAACACCATATATTTT,CAISEERNSGNTIYF
TRBV20-1,TRBD2,TRBJ2-3,17,few,TGCAGTGCCGCCAGGGAGTCAGCGGGAGGTGGAACAGATACGCAGTATTTT,CSAARESAGGGTDTQYF
TRBV5-1,TRBD2,TRBJ2-3,19,.,TGCGCCAGCAGCACCCTTCCGAAGACTAGCGGGCAAGGGGCAGATACGCAGTATTTT,CASSTLPKTSGQGADTQYF
TRBV19,TRBD1,TRBJ2-7,18,.,TGTGCCAGTAGTATAGATCGTCCGCGACAGGGTTTCTCCTACGAGCAGTACTTC,CASSIDRPRQGFSYEQYF
TRBV11-1,TRBD1,TRBJ1-6,18,many,TGTGCCAGCAGCCATCCCCGCACCAGGACAGGGTTACAATCACCCCTCCACTTT,CASSHPRTRTGLQSPLHF
TRBV27,TRBD1,TRBJ2-7,16,few,TGTGCCAGCAGGACTTTTCCCGGGACAGCGTCCTACGAGCAGTACTTC,CASRTFPGTASYEQYF
TRBV5-1,TRBD1,TRBJ2-7,15,few,TGCGCCAGCAGCCCGGAACGACAGGGGGGCTACGAGCAGTACTTC,CASSPERQGGYEQYF
TRBV28,TRBD2,TRBJ2-5,18,many,TGTGCCAGCAGTTTATCAGCCGGGACTAGCGGGAGTTGGGAGACCCAGTACTTC,CASSLSAGTSGSWETQYF